A single sample gave rise to the 21 T cell receptor beta chains below, sequenced in a study of CD8 T cells in Susac syndrome. Reverse transcription of about 0.5 to 1 ug RNA used random hexamers. TCRdb re-called the immunoSEQ multiplex PCR reads through MiXCR, storing one row per CDR3 protein. The sample has some 200,000 distinct CDR3 sequences; 85% to 95% are singletons. Input material: CD8+ T cells from PBMCs. These receptors were taken from a human donor with Susac syndrome.

This clonotype appeared once. The rearrangement links TRBV15 to TRBJ1-3, with TRBD1 matching 8 bases. CDR3 size: 15 residues. The V gene end was trimmed by 8 bases and the J gene end by 4 bases; junction bases not matched to a gene: 10. CDR1 and CDR2 from the germline V gene are LNHNV and YYDKDF (reference sequence). CDR3 loop: CATGTSGGAGNTIYF. The CDR3 region has the DNA TGTGCCACCGGAACGTCAGGGGGCGCGGGAAACACCATATATTTT.

This clonotype has a single count. The chain couples TRBV30 to TRBJ2-2, with D unclear. Looked up from germline, CDR1 is GTSNPN and CDR2 is SVGIG (reference sequence). The CDR3 extends over 13 amino acids. V gave up 3 bases and J gave up 1 base, with 6 bases separating them. The CDR3, as DNA: TGTGCCTGGAGCGACAAGAACACCGGGGAGCTGTTTTTT. Its protein product is CAWSDKNTGELFF.

The chain is built from TRBV6-1 and TRBJ2-1, with 10 bases identical to TRBD1. The length of the CDR3 is 17 residues. Germline CDR1 MNHNS, CDR2 SASEGT. V shed 6 bases and J 2 bases; nucleotides not matched to a gene: 10. The CDR3 DNA follows: TGTGCCAGCAGCACTCCCGGACAGGGGGTCCCCTACAATGAGCAGTTCTTC. Translation gives CASSTPGQGVPYNEQFF.

The chain combines TRBV9 with TRBJ2-5; D tentatively reads TRBD1 or TRBD2 (6 bases each). The V and J ends lost 0 bases and 1 base respectively, with 10 bases between them. The germline V gene has CDR1 SGDLS and CDR2 YYNGEE. The CDR3 has 15 residues. CDR3 DNA: TGTGCCAGCAGCGTAGAGGGGGGAACCCAAGAGACCCAGTACTTC. This encodes CASSVEGGTQETQYF.

V usage is TRBV3-1 and J usage is TRBJ2-3, with unresolved D. V dropped 6 bases and J dropped 0 bases, with 10 bases sitting between them. The CDR3 extends over 14 amino acids. In germline, CDR1 is LGHDT, CDR2 YNNKEL (reference sequence). The CDR3 bases are TGTGCCAGCAGGGGCGGTATTAGCACAGATACGCAGTATTTT. Its translation is CASRGGISTDTQYF.

The V gene is TRBV6-5, the J gene TRBJ2-3; 9 bases align to TRBD2. The CDR3 totals 15 residues. Germline CDR1 MNHEY, CDR2 SVGAGI. J gave up 3 bases and V 0 bases, and 1 base lay outside the gene matches. For the CDR3, the DNA is TGTGCCAGCAGTTACTCGGGACTAGCTACAGATACGCAGTATTTT. Its protein product is CASSYSGLATDTQYF.

The rearrangement links TRBV7-3 to TRBJ2-1, with D possibly being TRBD2 (7 bases). Trimming took off 5 bases at V and 5 bases at J, with 19 bases between the two ends. The CDR3 consists of 16 residues. Germline V lookup: CDR1 SGHTA, CDR2 FQGTGA. In DNA, the CDR3 is TGTGCCAGCAGCCCCATGTCGGGGGGCCTCAACAATGAGCAGTTCTTC. This encodes CASSPMSGGLNNEQFF. The full variable domain, its missing parts supplied by reference TRBV7-3 and TRBJ2-1, is GAGVSQTPSNKVTEKGKYVELRCDPISGHTALYWYRQSLGQGPEFLIYFQGTGAADDSGLPNDRFFAVRPEGSVSTLKIQRTERGDSAVYLCASSPMSGGLNNEQFFGPGTRLTVL.

The chain couples TRBV5-4 to TRBJ2-3, with TRBD1 matching over 8 bases. J lost 2 bases, V lost 2 bases, and 4 bases had no gene match. CDR1 is SGHNT, CDR2 YYREEE, per germline (reference sequence). CDR3 length: 15 amino acids. CDR3 region: CASSFRGLVTDTQYF. The CDR3 bases are TGTGCCAGCAGCTTCAGGGGGCTCGTCACAGATACGCAGTATTTT.

The chain links TRBV27 to TRBJ2-2; 8 bases are a match to TRBD2. V was pared by 2 bases and J by 5 bases, with 4 bases of the junction left unmatched. Germline V lookup: CDR1 MNHEY, CDR2 SMNVEV (reference sequence). The CDR3 spans 15 residues. The CDR3 here is CASSLAGGQTGELFF. The CDR3 DNA sequence: TGTGCCAGCAGTTTAGCGGGGGGCCAGACCGGGGAGCTGTTTTTT.

The CDR3 spells CASSQVLGYQETQYF. CDR3 in DNA: TGTGCCAGCAGCCAAGTATTAGGATACCAAGAGACCCAGTACTTC. The chain has TRBV14 and TRBJ2-5; no clear D gene. The germline gives CDR1 SGHDN, CDR2 FVKESK. The CDR3 covers 15 residues. V shed 1 base and J shed 0 bases, with 9 bases lying between them.

V usage is TRBV29-1 and J usage is TRBJ1-5, with TRBD1 as a possible D gene (5 bases). In germline, CDR1 is SQVTM, CDR2 ANQGSEA. There are 11 residues in the CDR3. V was shortened by 0 bases and J by 13 bases, with 10 bases between the two germline ends. CDR3 residues: CSVEDGEGQHF. CDR3 sequence (DNA): TGCAGCGTTGAAGATGGGGAGGGGCAGCATTTT. The full variable domain, with the rest looked up from reference TRBV29-1 and TRBJ1-5, is SAVISQKPSRDICQRGTSLTIQCQVDSQVTMMFWYRQQPGQSLTLIATANQGSEATYESGFVIDKFPISRPNLTFSTLTVSNMSPEDSSIYLCSVEDGEGQHFGDGTRLSIL.

This chain connects TRBV12-3 or TRBV12-4 to TRBJ1-2; 7 bases are a match to TRBD1. J was trimmed by 7 bases and V by 5 bases; bases with no gene match: 13. The CDR3 runs 15 residues. CDR3 sequence reads: CASSNPLEGAGGYTF. The CDR3, as DNA: TGTGCCAGCAGTAACCCCTTGGAGGGGGCGGGTGGCTACACCTTC.

This chain links TRBV9 with TRBJ2-6; D gene unclear. Germline V lookup: CDR1 SGDLS, CDR2 YYNGEE. The CDR3 is 15 residues long. V was clipped by 3 bases and J by 0 bases, with 7 bases between them. CDR3 nucleotide sequence: TGTGCCAGCAGCGCTCCAGGCTCTGGGGCCAACGTCCTGACTTTC. Its protein is CASSAPGSGANVLTF.

The CDR3, as DNA: TGTGCCAGCAGCGTAGGGGACCGACCTAATGAGCAGTTCTTC. This gives the protein CASSVGDRPNEQFF. The gene calls are TRBV9 and TRBJ2-1; D is tentatively TRBD1 or TRBD2 (5 bases each). Between the trimmed V and J ends, which lost 0 bases and 7 bases, there was a span of 11 bases. Per the germline V gene, CDR1 is SGDLS and CDR2 is YYNGEE. The CDR3 runs 14 residues.

This sequence joins TRBV19 and TRBJ1-1, with D perhaps TRBD1 (6 bases). The ends were cut back, 3 bases at V and 0 bases at J, with 8 bases in the middle. This CDR3 comprises 14 residues. Germline CDR1 reads LNHDA; CDR2 reads SQIVND (reference sequence). The CDR3 DNA reads TGTGCCAGTAGTATTGGGACAATGAACACTGAAGCTTTCTTT. It is translated as CASSIGTMNTEAFF.

The chain links TRBV3-1 to TRBJ2-7; TRBD2 agrees at 11 bases. The germline V gene has CDR1 LGHDT and CDR2 YNNKEL (reference sequence). This CDR3 has 14 residues. V was pared by 4 bases and J by 3 bases, with 2 bases of the junction left unmatched. The CDR3 region is CASSPGLADYEQYF. CDR3 bases: TGTGCCAGCAGCCCGGGACTAGCGGACTACGAGCAGTACTTC.

The V gene is TRBV5-1, the J gene TRBJ2-1, with 10 bases identical to TRBD1. V shed 4 bases and J 8 bases; nucleotides not matched to a gene: 24. The CDR3 is 20 residues long. The germline V gene has CDR1 SGHRS and CDR2 YFSETQ. The CDR3 nucleotides read TGCGCCAGCAGCCAACCCGTTGAAGGACCCGGGACAGGGGTGGGTGATGAGCAGTTCTTC. It encodes CASSQPVEGPGTGVGDEQFF.

The chain carries TRBV28 and TRBJ2-1; no firm D call. This CDR3 has 14 residues. Trimming removed 3 bases from V and 5 bases from J, with 11 bases in between. Per germline, CDR1 MDHEN and CDR2 SYDVKM. Here the CDR3 DNA reads TGTGCCAGCAGTTTTGGGGAAAGCCACAATGAGCAGTTCTTC. This codes for CASSFGESHNEQFF.

The chain carries TRBV20-1 and TRBJ2-1; 11 bases are a match to TRBD2. With 7 bases clipped from V and 7 bases from J, the junction kept 6 bases outside the gene matches. Germline V gene lookup returns CDR1 DFQATT and CDR2 SNEGSKA (reference sequence). The CDR3 sequence is 13 residues long. The CDR3 nucleotides read TGCAGTGTGTGGTTAGCGGGAGGGAATGAGCAGTTCTTC. Protein: CSVWLAGGNEQFF.

V usage is TRBV5-1 and J usage is TRBJ1-1; no firm D call. The CDR3 extends over 11 amino acids. Germline V CDR1 and CDR2: SGHRS, YFSETQ. Trimming took 4 bases from V and 8 from J, leaving 9 bases between them. CDR3: CASSVSWEAFF. The DNA of the CDR3 is TGCGCCAGCAGCGTTTCCTGGGAAGCTTTCTTT.

CDR3 DNA sequence: TGCAGTGCTAGAGACCAGCGGAGGAGCTCCTACGAGCAGTACTTC. Protein sequence: CSARDQRRSSYEQYF. The rearrangement joins TRBV20-1 to TRBJ2-7; a weak D match, TRBD2 (5 bases). The V gene's germline CDR1 is DFQATT and CDR2 SNEGSKA (reference sequence). The V end lost 0 bases, the J end lost 0 bases, and 12 bases lay between the germline ends. CDR3 length equals 15 residues.